This T cell receptor (beta chain) was sequenced for a study of OX40 agonist ivuxolimab in advanced cancers. For context, the study as a whole: Ivuxolimab was an agonistic, fully human IgG2 monoclonal antibody directed against OX40 (CD134), a costimulatory receptor. Intravenous ivuxolimab was administered to patients every 2 weeks at six dose levels: 0.01, 0.1, 0.3, 1.5, 3 and 10 mg/kg. Of the approximately 50 dose-escalation patients, hepatocellular carcinoma was present in around 20, melanoma in approximately 15, renal cell carcinoma in 9 and head and neck cancer in 9. In the dose-escalation cohort, roughly four fifths of patients were male, and the mean age was roughly 60 years, with a range of 23 to 79. Prior anti-PD-1, anti-PD-L1 or anti-CTLA-4 therapy was permitted, and 30% to 50% of dose-escalation patients had received checkpoint inhibitors. Partial responses occurred in three dose-escalation patients, of whom one had hepatocellular carcinoma and two had cutaneous melanoma. The point of sequencing TCRbeta in the periphery was to test whether ivuxolimab changed TCR sequence diversity and drove clonal T-cell expansion. The paper covers the monotherapy dose-escalation part of the phase I ivuxolimab trial, which included N ≈ 50 patients.

Patients with autoimmune disease history or receiving systemic immunosuppression were excluded from the trial. Peripheral blood for TCR sequencing was collected from all dose cohorts at baseline, on cycle 4 day 1, and on cycle 7 day 1. Samples were obtained from an open-label, multicenter, first-in-human phase I dose-escalation trial of ivuxolimab. Adults with locally advanced or metastatic melanoma, renal cell, hepatocellular, or head and neck squamous cell carcinoma were enrolled in the trial. Before TCR sequencing, CD4+ T cells and CD8+ T cells were sorted from peripheral blood as separate populations. As to this clone: Its antigen is not yet known. No much larger clone is present one base from it, and per-base qualities are unavailable.

Results the study describes overall, beyond this receptor: After ivuxolimab, CD8+ T cells had more expanded clones than CD4+ T cells on average. The antigen specificity of the clonally expanded peripheral T cells was not determined. In the 0.1-3.0 mg/kg groups, partial responders had among the lowest normalized peripheral clonal expansion, particularly in CD8+ T cells. At doses from 0.1 to 3.0 mg/kg, clonal expansion was seen in both CD4+ and CD8+ blood T cells between baseline and week 6. Low levels of normalized T-cell clonal expansion were also seen in some patients who did not respond.

V ends up 1 base short and J 4 bases short, with an unmatched junction base count of 7. From the cysteine up to the phenylalanine, the CDR3 has a length of 16 residues. The retained sequence is limited to the CDR3, 48 bases, with the frame set at the first base. For sequencing of the TCRbeta CDR3 region, genomic DNA was extracted from the sorted cells. The immunoSEQ Assay was used for sequencing of TCRbeta CDR3 regions. TCRdb took over this immuneACCESS table, retaining in-frame rearrangements with V and J assigned. Such tables are incomplete; in checked studies, under half of the missing clones stem from an unresolved V gene, and the remainder is unexplained. The sample table holds 68,000 or so clones, of which around nine tenths were seen once. Clones ranked in the top ten supply around 2.1% of the sample.

Sequencing used CD4+ or CD8+ T cells sorted from blood, obtained in a trial of the OX40 agonist ivuxolimab. This sequence uses TRBV23-1 and TRBJ2-1; TRBD2 agrees with 7 junctional bases. Being an ORF, TRBV23-1 has a function that is uncertain. This clonotype originated in an adult with an advanced solid tumor such as melanoma, head and neck, liver or kidney cancer. The CDR3 protein: CASSQYPGTKYNEQFF. The DNA sequence is as follows: TGCGCCAGCAGTCAATACCCCGGGACTAAGTACAATGAGCAGTTCTTC.